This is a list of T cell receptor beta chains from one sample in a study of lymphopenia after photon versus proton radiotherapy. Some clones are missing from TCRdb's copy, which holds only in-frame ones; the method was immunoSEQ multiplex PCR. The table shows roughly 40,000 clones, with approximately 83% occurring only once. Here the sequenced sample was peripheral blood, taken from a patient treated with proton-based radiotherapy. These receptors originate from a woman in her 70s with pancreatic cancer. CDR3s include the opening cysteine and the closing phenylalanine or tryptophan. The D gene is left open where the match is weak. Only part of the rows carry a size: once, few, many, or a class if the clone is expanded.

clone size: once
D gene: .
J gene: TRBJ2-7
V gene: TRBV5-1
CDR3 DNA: TGCGCCAGCAGCTCCCTGGGTAACGAGCAGTACTTC
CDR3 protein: CASSSLGNEQYF

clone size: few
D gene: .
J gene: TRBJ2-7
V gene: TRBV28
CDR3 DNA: TGTGCCAGCAGTCCCCCCCGGGGACCGCTGTACTTC
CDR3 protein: CASSPPRGPLYF

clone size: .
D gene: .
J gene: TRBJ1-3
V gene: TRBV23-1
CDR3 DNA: TGCGCCAGCGCTCAGGGGTGGCGCGGAAACACCATATATTTT
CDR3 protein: CASAQGWRGNTIYF

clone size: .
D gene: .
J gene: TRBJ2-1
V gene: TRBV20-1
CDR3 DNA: TGCAGCGCCCAGCGGCTCAATGAGCAGTTCTTC
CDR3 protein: CSAQRLNEQFF

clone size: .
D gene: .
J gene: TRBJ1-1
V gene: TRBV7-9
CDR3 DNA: TGTGCCAGCAGCCCCCATACGGGAGGGAGGGCTGAAGCTTTCTTT
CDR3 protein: CASSPHTGGRAEAFF

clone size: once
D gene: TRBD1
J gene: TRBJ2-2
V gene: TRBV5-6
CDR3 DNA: TGTGCCAGCAGCCTCCCCGGGACAGGGAGGAGCACCGGGGAGCTGTTTTTT
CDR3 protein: CASSLPGTGRSTGELFF

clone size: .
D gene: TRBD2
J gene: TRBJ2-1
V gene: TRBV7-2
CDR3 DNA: TGTGCCAGCAGCTTAAGGTCGGGACTAGCGGGTAACTACAATGAGCAGTTCTTC
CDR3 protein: CASSLRSGLAGNYNEQFF

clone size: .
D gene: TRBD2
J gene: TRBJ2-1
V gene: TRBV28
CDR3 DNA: TGTGCCAGCAGTTCGCTAGCGGGTGTTTACAATGAGCAGTTCTTC
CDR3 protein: CASSSLAGVYNEQFF

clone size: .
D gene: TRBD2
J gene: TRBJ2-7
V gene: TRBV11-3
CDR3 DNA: TGTGCCAGCAGCTTCTTTGCGGGAGTATACGAGCAGTACTTC
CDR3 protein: CASSFFAGVYEQYF

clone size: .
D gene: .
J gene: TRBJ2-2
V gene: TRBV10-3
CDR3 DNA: TGTGCCACCCTGGCGCTCACCGGGGAGCTGTTTTTT
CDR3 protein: CATLALTGELFF

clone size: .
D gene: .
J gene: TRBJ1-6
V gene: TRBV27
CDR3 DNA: TGTGCCAGCAGTTTGTTTGGAGGGGATGGCTATAATTCACCCCTCCACTTT
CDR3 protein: CASSLFGGDGYNSPLHF

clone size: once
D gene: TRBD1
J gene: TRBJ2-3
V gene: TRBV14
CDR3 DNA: TGTGCCAGCAGCCTCGGACAGGGGACTTTCACAGATACGCAGTATTTT
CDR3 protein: CASSLGQGTFTDTQYF

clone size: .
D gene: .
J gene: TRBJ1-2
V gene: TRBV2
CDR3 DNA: TGTGCCAGCAGTGAAACCGGGTACTATGGCTACACCTTC
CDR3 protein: CASSETGYYGYTF

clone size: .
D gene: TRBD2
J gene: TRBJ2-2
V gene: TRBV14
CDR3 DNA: TGTGCCAGCAGCCAAAGAGCGGGAGGGGGCCCCGGGGAGCTGTTTTTT
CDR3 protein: CASSQRAGGGPGELFF

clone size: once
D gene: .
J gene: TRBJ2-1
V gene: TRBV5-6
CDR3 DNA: TGTGCCAGCAGCTTATCACATGAGCAGTTCTTC
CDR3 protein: CASSLSHEQFF

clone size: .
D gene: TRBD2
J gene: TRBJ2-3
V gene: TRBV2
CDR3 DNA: TGTGCCAGTCGGACTAGCGGACCTGATACGCAGTATTTT
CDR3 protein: CASRTSGPDTQYF

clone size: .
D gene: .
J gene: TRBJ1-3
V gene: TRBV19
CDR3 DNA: TGTGCCAGTAGCGCTTACATAGGGAGCTCTGGAAACACCATATATTTT
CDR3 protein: CASSAYIGSSGNTIYF